These 25 T cell receptor beta chains were sequenced from one sample in a study of blood T cell repertoires in COVID-19. Here immunoSEQ multiplex PCR was the method, and the copy in TCRdb shows in-frame clones only, minus some. The profile shows 250,000 to 300,000 clones, approximately 83% of them singletons. The sample was peripheral blood. The receptors shown here come from a woman between 65 and 79 years old with acute or convalescent COVID-19.

The chain employs TRBV12-3 or TRBV12-4 and TRBJ1-1, with a tentative D call TRBD1 (6 bases). The CDR3 runs to 13 residues. Trimming removed 3 bases at V and 7 bases at J, with 12 bases between. CDR3 amino acids: CASSLGGAVEAFF. The CDR3 DNA follows: TGTGCCAGCAGTTTGGGGGGGGCGGTTGAAGCTTTCTTT.

The chain couples TRBV5-1 to TRBJ1-6; TRBD1 might be the D (6 bases). Trimming removed 5 bases at V and 9 bases at J, with 15 bases between. Germline values: CDR1 SGHRS, CDR2 YFSETQ. CDR3 length: 14 residues. The CDR3 reads CASSPGQTSSPLHF. CDR3 nucleotide sequence: TGCGCCAGCAGTCCTGGACAGACCAGTTCACCCCTCCACTTT.

V and J are TRBV4-1 and TRBJ1-3; D remains unclear. The CDR3 is made up of 15 amino acids. V was pared by 2 bases and J by 4 bases, with 12 bases between. Germline values: CDR1 MGHRA, CDR2 YSYEKL. The CDR3 region is CASSQSPTRGNTIYF. The CDR3 nucleotides read TGCGCCAGCAGCCAAAGCCCGACAAGAGGAAACACCATATATTTT.

This sequence joins TRBV11-2 and TRBJ1-1, with D unclear. Germline V gives CDR1 SGHAT, CDR2 FQNNGV. The CDR3 is 13 amino acids. Trimming left V 5 bases short and J 7 bases short, with 14 bases between. DNA of the CDR3: TGTGCCAGCAGCCCCCACCCAGGCGATGAAGCTTTCTTT. Its translation: CASSPHPGDEAFF.

The V and J genes are TRBV4-1 and TRBJ2-1, with 9 bases fitting TRBD2. Germline CDR1 MGHRA, CDR2 YSYEKL. This CDR3 has 17 amino acids. V was clipped by 4 bases and J by 5 bases; unmatched bases: 12. The DNA for the CDR3 is TGCGCCAGCAGCCCCTTGAGCGGGGGGCGTAGAGACAATGAGCAGTTCTTC. Translating it yields CASSPLSGGRRDNEQFF.

V and J are TRBV19 and TRBJ1-2; 9 bases match TRBD1. The CDR3 is 15 amino acids. The trim removed 6 bases at V and 5 bases at J, leaving 10 bases unmatched. Germline V CDR1 and CDR2: LNHDA, SQIVND (reference sequence). The CDR3 coding sequence is TGTGCCAGTAGATTTAAGGGGACAGGGAGTTATGGCTACACCTTC. This sequence encodes CASRFKGTGSYGYTF.

The chain joins TRBV11-1 to TRBJ2-3; D possibly corresponds to TRBD2 (6 bases). The germline gives CDR1 SGHAT, CDR2 FQDESV (reference sequence). The CDR3 runs to 14 residues. Trimming stripped 1 base from V and 1 base from J, with 6 bases between. CDR3 sequence reads: CASSLGGGTDTQYF. In nucleotides, the CDR3 is TGTGCCAGCAGCTTAGGGGGGGGCACAGATACGCAGTATTTT.

This chain connects TRBV7-2 to TRBJ2-3; 9 positions match TRBD2. CDR3 size: 17 residues. V was pared by 5 bases and J by 3 bases, with 12 bases of the junction left unmatched. Germline V gene sequence: CDR1 SGHTA, CDR2 FQGNSA. The CDR3 coding sequence is TGTGCCAGCAGCCCCGGGGGCCTAGCGGGGAAAACAGATACGCAGTATTTT. Amino acids: CASSPGGLAGKTDTQYF. The variable domain in full, completed from reference TRBV7-2 and TRBJ2-3, reads GAGVSQSPSNKVTEKGKDVELRCDPISGHTALYWYRQSLGQGLEFLIYFQGNSAPDKSGLPSDRFSAERTGGSVSTLTIQRTQQEDSAVYLCASSPGGLAGKTDTQYFGPGTRLTVL.

CDR3 nucleotides: TGTGCCGTAGGCGGGACTAACTATGGCTACACCTTC. Protein product: CAVGGTNYGYTF. The chain joins TRBV6-5 to TRBJ1-2; D is unclear. The CDR3 has 12 amino acids. Trimming took off 11 bases at V and 0 bases at J, with 10 bases between the two ends. Looked up from germline, CDR1 is MNHEY and CDR2 is SVGAGI.

The chain has TRBV7-8 and TRBJ2-1, with a weak D call TRBD2 (5 bases). The CDR3 consists of 13 residues. Looked up from germline, CDR1 is SGHVS and CDR2 is FQNEAQ. V was shortened by 6 bases and J by 8 bases, with 14 bases between the two germline ends. CDR3 loop: CASRPRVFDEQFF. CDR3 nucleotides: TGTGCCAGCAGGCCGCGGGTTTTCGATGAGCAGTTCTTC.

The chain carries TRBV5-1 and TRBJ2-5; D is possibly TRBD2 (5 bases). V lost 5 bases and J 5 bases, leaving 13 bases between the germline ends. The germline gives CDR1 SGHRS, CDR2 YFSETQ. The CDR3 consists of 13 residues. The CDR3 DNA is TGCGCCAGCAGGAGGGTTATCACGGAGACCCAGTACTTC. Translating it yields CASRRVITETQYF.

The chain combines TRBV5-6 with TRBJ1-4, with 7 bases that match TRBD1. Losses at the gene ends were 4 bases for V and 8 bases for J; bases not matched to a gene: 8. This CDR3 contains 14 residues. The germline V gene has CDR1 SGHDT and CDR2 YYEEEE. This chain's CDR3 is CASSPGGLGEKLFF. DNA of the CDR3: TGTGCCAGCAGCCCAGGGGGTCTGGGGGAAAAACTGTTTTTT.

The gene calls are TRBV30 and TRBJ2-7; 7 nucleotides agree with TRBD1. The J segment lost 5 bases and the V segment lost 7 bases, leaving 11 bases of the junction unmatched. CDR1 is GTSNPN and CDR2 is SVGIG in the germline V gene (reference sequence). This CDR3 region has 13 residues. The CDR3 reads CASTGDGDHEQYF. DNA of the CDR3: TGTGCCTCCACAGGGGACGGTGACCACGAGCAGTACTTC.

This sequence joins TRBV5-1 and TRBJ2-7, with 11 bases fitting TRBD2. Germline assignment: CDR1 SGHRS and CDR2 YFSETQ. Unmatched junction bases numbered 9, after V lost 6 bases and J lost 4 bases. The length of the CDR3 is 15 residues. The CDR3 coding sequence is TGCGCCAGCAACGACTGGCTAGCGGGGGGTTACGAGCAGTACTTC. This translates into CASNDWLAGGYEQYF.

The chain combines TRBV6-5 with TRBJ1-1, with 12 bases that match TRBD1. The CDR3 spans 15 residues. J was trimmed by 0 bases and V by 7 bases; bases with no gene match: 3. Germline V gene data show CDR1 as MNHEY and CDR2 as SVGAGI. The chain's CDR3 is CASNWDRGLNTEAFF. The CDR3 DNA is TGTGCCAGCAACTGGGACAGGGGGCTGAACACTGAAGCTTTCTTT.

V is TRBV5-1 and J is TRBJ2-3, with D possibly matching TRBD2 (7 bases). The germline gives CDR1 SGHRS, CDR2 YFSETQ. This CDR3 is built from 13 residues. V was clipped by 4 bases and J by 4 bases, with 10 bases between them. CDR3 DNA: TGCGCCAGCAGCAGGGAGGGGGCAGATACGCAGTATTTT. Protein product: CASSREGADTQYF. Using reference TRBV5-1 and TRBJ2-3 for the parts outside the CDR3, the full variable domain is KAGVTQTPRYLIKTRGQQVTLSCSPISGHRSVSWYQQTPGQGLQFLFEYFSETQRNKGNFPGRFSGRQFSNSRSEMNVSTLELGDSALYLCASSREGADTQYFGPGTRLTVL.

This clone was seen only a few times. The J gene is TRBJ1-1, the V gene TRBV5-1; tentatively, D is TRBD1 (5 bases). The CDR3 spans 15 residues. Looked up from germline, CDR1 is SGHRS and CDR2 is YFSETQ. V lost 4 bases and J 1 base, leaving 14 bases between the germline ends. The CDR3, as DNA: TGCGCCAGCAGCCTCCAGCCAAGGGGGAACACTGAAGCTTTCTTT. Its translation is CASSLQPRGNTEAFF.

The gene calls are TRBV5-1 and TRBJ1-4, with a possible D match to TRBD1 (5 bases). Germline-derived CDR1 and CDR2 are SGHRS and YFSETQ. This CDR3 contains 14 residues. With 3 bases removed from V and 7 bases from J, the gap between germline ends came to 13 bases. The CDR3 is CASSSTGGIEKLFF. Here the CDR3 DNA reads TGCGCCAGCAGCTCAACGGGGGGTATTGAAAAACTGTTTTTT.

V usage is TRBV5-6 and J usage is TRBJ2-6; D is unresolved. V lost 1 base to trimming and J lost 0 bases, with 14 bases between them. CDR1 is SGHDT and CDR2 is YYEEEE in the germline V gene. There are 18 residues in the CDR3. The CDR3 sequence: CASSLRRSPLSGANVLTF. The CDR3 DNA is TGTGCCAGCAGCTTGCGACGGAGCCCCCTCTCTGGGGCCAACGTCCTGACTTTC.

The chain joins TRBV4-1 to TRBJ2-7; perhaps TRBD1 as D (5 bases). Trimming took 6 bases from V and 9 from J, leaving 12 bases between them. This CDR3 comprises 11 residues. CDR1 and CDR2 (germline): MGHRA, YSYEKL. The CDR3, as DNA: TGCGCCAGCAGTGTCAGGGATGGGCAGTACTTC. It encodes CASSVRDGQYF.

The rearrangement uses TRBV7-6 and TRBJ2-2, with D possibly TRBD2 on 6 matching bases. Trimming pared 4 bases from V and 5 bases from J, leaving 14 bases between. Germline V gives CDR1 SGHVS, CDR2 FNYEAQ. The CDR3 has 15 residues. The CDR3 is CASSSDRGRTGELFF. CDR3 nucleotides: TGTGCCAGCAGCTCGGACCGGGGGAGGACCGGGGAGCTGTTTTTT.

The gene calls are TRBV18 and TRBJ1-3; 8 bases align to TRBD1. The CDR3 totals 14 residues. The trim removed 5 bases at V and 3 bases at J, leaving 3 bases unmatched. The germline gives CDR1 KGHSH, CDR2 LQKENI. CDR3 sequence: CASSSGTGGNTIYF. The DNA of the CDR3 is TGTGCCAGCTCATCCGGGACAGGTGGAAACACCATATATTTT.

This chain joins TRBV25-1 and TRBJ2-4, with D perhaps TRBD2 (5 bases). Between the trimmed V and J ends, which lost 5 bases and 7 bases, there was a span of 21 bases. The CDR3 is made up of 16 amino acids. Germline V gene sequence: CDR1 MGHDK, CDR2 SYGVNS. CDR3 in amino acids: CASSPLAGRANNIQYF. The DNA of the CDR3 is TGTGCCAGCAGTCCCCTTGCGGGTAGGGCGAACAACATTCAGTACTTC.

Concerning this clone: The identical CDR3 is also encoded by other nucleotide sequences in the sample. The chain uses TRBV5-4 and TRBJ2-5; 14 positions match TRBD2. CDR3 length equals 15 residues. V was clipped by 5 bases and J by 5 bases; unmatched bases: 5. Germline lookup yields CDR1 SGHNT and CDR2 YYREEE (reference sequence). CDR3 residues: CASSPRLAGGETQYF. The CDR3 coding sequence is TGTGCCAGCAGTCCCAGACTAGCGGGGGGGGAGACCCAGTACTTC.

The chain is built from TRBV6-5 and TRBJ1-1; possible D gene TRBD1, 5 bases. Germline CDR1 and CDR2: MNHEY and SVGAGI. The V and J ends lost 7 bases and 4 bases respectively, with 19 bases between them. The CDR3 length is 15 residues. The CDR3 coding sequence is TGTGCCAGCACCCCATGGACGGGGGAAGGCACTGAAGCTTTCTTT. Translation gives CASTPWTGEGTEAFF.